The 10 T cell receptor beta chains presented below share a single source sample, sequenced in a study of cytomegalovirus exposure and HLA in healthy donors. The PCR employed 60 Vbeta primers together with 13 Jbeta primers. Repertoires were generated with immunoSEQ multiplex PCR, while TCRdb's copy carries only in-frame clones and drops some. This sample has under 150,000 clones; about 86% occur once, and the top ten carry about 0.74%. Sequences were obtained from PBMCs. The receptors were sampled from a man between 18 and 29 years old in good health and CMV-seronegative.

This chain connects TRBV28 to TRBJ2-1; TRBD2 agrees at 7 bases. V gave up 5 bases and J gave up 0 bases; unmatched junction bases: 4. Germline V gene lookup returns CDR1 MDHEN and CDR2 SYDVKM. The CDR3 totals 15 residues. The CDR3 loop is CASSPRDYSYNEQFF. The CDR3 coding sequence is TGTGCCAGCAGTCCCCGGGACTACTCCTACAATGAGCAGTTCTTC.

CDR3 region: CASSQDRTEGGYEQYF. DNA of the CDR3: TGCGCCAGCAGCCAAGATCGAACCGAAGGAGGTTACGAGCAGTACTTC. The rearrangement joins TRBV4-3 to TRBJ2-7; perhaps TRBD2 as D (5 bases). The germline CDR1 and CDR2 sequences are LGHNA and YSLEER. The CDR3 covers 16 residues. V was trimmed by 0 bases and J by 4 bases, leaving 16 bases between them.

This clone appeared a single time. V and J are TRBV9 and TRBJ2-7, with D perhaps matching TRBD1 (6 bases). Deletions cut 5 bases from V and 6 bases from J, with 18 bases between. Germline-derived CDR1 and CDR2 are SGDLS and YYNGEE. The CDR3 runs 14 residues. The CDR3 coding sequence is TGTGCCAGCAGAACGGGGCAGACAGGTGGCGAGCAGTACTTC. Amino acids: CASRTGQTGGEQYF.

This clone was found a few times. The chain employs TRBV18 and TRBJ1-6; D ambiguous. The CDR3 runs to 15 residues. CDR1 and CDR2 from the germline V gene are KGHSH and LQKENI. The V end was cut by 0 bases, the J end by 2 bases, with 5 bases between. Here the CDR3 DNA reads TGTGCCAGCTCACCACCCGTCCCCTATAATTCACCCCTCCACTTT. This gives the protein CASSPPVPYNSPLHF.

This chain joins TRBV6-6 and TRBJ1-5, with TRBD1 matching 8 bases. Germline assignment: CDR1 MNHNY and CDR2 SVGAGI (reference sequence). V lost 6 bases to trimming and J lost 6 bases; unmatched junction nucleotides: 10. The CDR3 is 15 amino acids. The CDR3 here is CASSLDRGVAQPQHF. The CDR3 DNA reads as TGTGCCAGCAGCCTCGACAGGGGTGTTGCTCAGCCCCAGCATTTT.

The chain links TRBV9 to TRBJ1-5; 8 bases are shared with TRBD1. Losses at the gene ends were 1 base for V and 5 bases for J; bases not matched to a gene: 2. The CDR3 extends over 14 amino acids. Germline V lookup: CDR1 SGDLS, CDR2 YYNGEE. The CDR3 is CASSVSGGDQPQHF. Here the CDR3 DNA reads TGTGCCAGCAGCGTATCAGGGGGCGATCAGCCCCAGCATTTT.

Details on this clone: Sequence at one end of the junction differs from germline and may be a read error. At the DNA level, this CDR3 is encoded by other sequences in the same sample as well. The V gene is TRBV6-6, the J gene TRBJ1-1, with 9 bases lining up with TRBD1. This CDR3 region has 14 residues. In germline, CDR1 is MNHNY, CDR2 SVGAGI (reference sequence). This CDR3 is CASRPGTGNTEAFF. The CDR3 coding sequence is TGTGCCAGCAGACCAGGGACAGGGAACACTGAAGCTTTCTTC.

The chain is built from TRBV19 and TRBJ1-1, with a weak D call TRBD1 (5 bases). Trimming pared 7 bases from V and 7 bases from J, leaving 25 bases between. The CDR3 is 16 amino acids. CDR1 LNHDA and CDR2 SQIVND come from the germline V gene (reference sequence). The CDR3 here is CASIGKSAGTVGEAFF. DNA of the CDR3: TGTGCCAGTATCGGAAAATCTGCAGGGACTGTCGGTGAAGCTTTCTTT. Filled out from reference TRBV19 and TRBJ1-1, the complete variable domain reads DGGITQSPKYLFRKEGQNVTLSCEQNLNHDAMYWYRQDPGQGLRLIYYSQIVNDFQKGDIAEGYSVSREKKESFPLTVTSAQKNPTAFYLCASIGKSAGTVGEAFFGQGTRLTVV.

The V call is TRBV28, the J call TRBJ1-2; 7 bases line up with TRBD1. Germline V CDR1 and CDR2: MDHEN, SYDVKM. With 2 bases clipped from V and 7 bases from J, the junction kept 7 bases outside the gene matches. There are 14 residues in the CDR3. The CDR3: CASSLEGAGGGYTF. DNA of the CDR3: TGTGCCAGCAGTTTAGAGGGGGCGGGCGGTGGCTACACCTTC.

The chain combines TRBV4-3 with TRBJ2-1; 12 bases match TRBD2. This CDR3 comprises 15 residues. J lost 7 bases, V lost 3 bases, and 4 bases had no gene match. Germline CDR1 reads LGHNA; CDR2 reads YSLEER. This CDR3 is CASSQRTSGENEQFF. CDR3 coding DNA: TGCGCCAGCAGCCAGAGGACTAGCGGGGAGAATGAGCAGTTCTTC.